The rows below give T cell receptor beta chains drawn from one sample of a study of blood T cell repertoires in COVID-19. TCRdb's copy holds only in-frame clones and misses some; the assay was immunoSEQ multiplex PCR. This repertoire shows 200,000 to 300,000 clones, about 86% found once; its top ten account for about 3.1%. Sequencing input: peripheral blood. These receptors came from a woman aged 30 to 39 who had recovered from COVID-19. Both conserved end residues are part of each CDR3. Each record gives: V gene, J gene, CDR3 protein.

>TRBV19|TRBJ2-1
CASSPTIITGGLFF
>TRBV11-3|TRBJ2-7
CASSATALGMEQYF
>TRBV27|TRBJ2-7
CASSGRGREYF
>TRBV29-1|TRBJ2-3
CSVDEGANTQYF
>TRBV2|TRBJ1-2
CASTEVDRAVRGYTF
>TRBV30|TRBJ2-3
CAWSTSSSTDTQYF
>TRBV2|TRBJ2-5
CASEIETQYF
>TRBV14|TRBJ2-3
CASSQFRASGGSTDTQYF
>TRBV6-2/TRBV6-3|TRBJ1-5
CASSAGEEVQPQHF
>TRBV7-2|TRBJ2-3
CASSIVPSGGASTDTQYF
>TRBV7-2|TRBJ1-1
CASSPPPGVRYEAFF
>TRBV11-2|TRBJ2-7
CASSLTGYYEQYF
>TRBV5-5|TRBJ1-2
CASSSRGGYGYTF
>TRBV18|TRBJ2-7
CASSIGTGYEQYF
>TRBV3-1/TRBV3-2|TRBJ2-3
CASSARGVRTDTQYF
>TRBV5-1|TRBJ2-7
CASSSLAGGPTGEQYF
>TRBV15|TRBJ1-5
CATSIQGGQPQHF
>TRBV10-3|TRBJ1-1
CASGQMNTEAFF
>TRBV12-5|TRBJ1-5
CASGKGEGNQPQHF
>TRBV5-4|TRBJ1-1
CASSLSLSNTEAFF
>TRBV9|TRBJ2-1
CASSVGGGGTYNEQFF
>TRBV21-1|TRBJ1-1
CASSTPQDRGSTEAFF
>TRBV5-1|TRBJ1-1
CASSLRGGGVDTEAFF
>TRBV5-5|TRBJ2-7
CASSLGGAGSTRQYF
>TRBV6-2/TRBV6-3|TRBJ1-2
CASSYSRTGGHYGYTF
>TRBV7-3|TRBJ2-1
CASSFGESEQFF
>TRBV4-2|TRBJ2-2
CASSQDLSHANTGELFF
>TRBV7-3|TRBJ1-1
CASSLTQDMNTEAFF
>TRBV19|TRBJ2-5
CASSGDSSWETQYF
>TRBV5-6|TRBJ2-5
CASSFGLAEETQYF
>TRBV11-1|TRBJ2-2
CASSFVEGALPGELFF
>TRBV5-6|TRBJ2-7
CASSLWDRSGEQYF
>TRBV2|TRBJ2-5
CASSGSSGGKETQYF
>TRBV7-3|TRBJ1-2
CASSLDPLRGAGYGYTF
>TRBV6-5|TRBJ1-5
CASRPRVGNQPQHF
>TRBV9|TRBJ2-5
CASSVSGGSSETQYF
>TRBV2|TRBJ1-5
CASRTGGNSNQPQHF
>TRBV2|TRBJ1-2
CASSESFRGYTF
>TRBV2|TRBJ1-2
CASWDRGNYGYTF
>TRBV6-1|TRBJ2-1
CASSEGDRQSPFF
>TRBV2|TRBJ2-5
CASQDRRVGETQYF
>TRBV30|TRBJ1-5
CAWSVTDSNQPQHF
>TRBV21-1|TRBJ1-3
CASSRRRGQKSSGNTIYF
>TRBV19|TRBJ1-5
CASREQLYSNQPQHF
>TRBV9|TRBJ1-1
CASSVRGSDPRAFF
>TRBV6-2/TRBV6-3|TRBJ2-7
CASSSRPGLAGAYEQYF
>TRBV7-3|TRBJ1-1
CASSLGGGYGTEAFF